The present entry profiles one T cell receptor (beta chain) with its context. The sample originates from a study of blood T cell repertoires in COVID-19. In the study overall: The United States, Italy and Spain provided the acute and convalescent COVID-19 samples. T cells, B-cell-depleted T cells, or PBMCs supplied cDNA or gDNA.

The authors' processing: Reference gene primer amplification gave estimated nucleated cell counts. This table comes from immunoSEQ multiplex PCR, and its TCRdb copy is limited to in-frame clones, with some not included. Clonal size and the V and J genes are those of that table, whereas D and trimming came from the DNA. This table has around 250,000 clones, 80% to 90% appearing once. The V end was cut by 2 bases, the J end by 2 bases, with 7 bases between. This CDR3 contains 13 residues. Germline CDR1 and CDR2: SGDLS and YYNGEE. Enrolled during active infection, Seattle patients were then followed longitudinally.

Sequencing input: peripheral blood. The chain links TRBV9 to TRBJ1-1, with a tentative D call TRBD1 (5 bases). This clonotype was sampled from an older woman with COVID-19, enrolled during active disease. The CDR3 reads CASSVRGNTEAFF. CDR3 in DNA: TGTGCCAGCAGCGTTAGGGGTAACACTGAAGCTTTCTTT.